The 13 T cell receptor beta chains reported below all come from one sample, sequenced in a study of CD8 T cells in Susac syndrome. Random hexamers primed reverse transcription of about 0.45 to 1 ug RNA. TCRdb redid the calling of the immunoSEQ multiplex PCR reads with MiXCR, one entry per CDR3 protein. Of tens of thousands of distinct CDR3 sequences in the sample, about 94% were seen once. Material: CD8+ T cells from PBMCs. The receptor source for this set is a human donor in good health.

This chain joins TRBV9 and TRBJ2-7, with 7 bases matching TRBD1. V lost 0 bases, J lost 0 bases, and 3 bases stayed unmatched. The CDR3 totals 15 residues. Germline CDR1 SGDLS, CDR2 YYNGEE. CDR3 nucleotides: TGTGCCAGCAGCGTAGAAGGGGGCTACTCCTACGAGCAGTACTTC. Translating it yields CASSVEGGYSYEQYF.

V is TRBV7-3 and J is TRBJ1-4; TRBD1 aligns across 7 bases. The CDR3 spans 14 residues. Germline V CDR1 and CDR2: SGHTA, FQGTGA. V lost 3 bases, J lost 4 bases, and 2 bases stayed unmatched. Here the CDR3 reads CASSLTGNNEKLFF. CDR3 DNA sequence: TGTGCCAGCAGCTTGACAGGGAATAATGAAAAACTGTTTTTT.

The chain uses TRBV3-1 and TRBJ2-1, with 7 bases fitting TRBD2. Trimming took 0 bases from V and 2 from J; bases not matched to a gene: 4. The germline CDR1 and CDR2 sequences are LGHDT and YNNKEL (reference sequence). The CDR3 extends over 16 amino acids. In nucleotides, the CDR3 is TGTGCCAGCAGCCAAGATCTTGCGGGGGCCTACAATGAGCAGTTCTTC. Protein sequence: CASSQDLAGAYNEQFF.

The CDR3 reads CASSPMLQDREKLFF. CDR3 DNA sequence: TGTGCCAGCAGTCCTATGTTACAGGACCGGGAAAAACTGTTTTTT. The chain links TRBV9 to TRBJ1-4; D is perhaps TRBD1 (5 bases). The CDR3 contains 15 residues. Germline-derived CDR1 and CDR2 are SGDLS and YYNGEE. Trimming pared 5 bases from V and 8 bases from J, leaving 19 bases between.

The rearrangement joins TRBV2 to TRBJ1-5; TRBD1 aligns across 8 bases. CDR3 size: 18 residues. Germline CDR1 SNHLY, CDR2 FYNNEI. V gave up 2 bases and J gave up 0 bases; unmatched junction bases: 9. This CDR3 reads CASSELGRGPYSNQPQHF. The CDR3 DNA sequence: TGTGCCAGCAGTGAATTGGGCAGGGGGCCATATAGCAATCAGCCCCAGCATTTT. Using reference TRBV2 and TRBJ1-5 for the parts outside the CDR3, the full variable domain is EPEVTQTPSHQVTQMGQEVILRCVPISNHLYFYWYRQILGQKVEFLVSFYNNEISEKSEIFDDQFSVERPDGSNFTLKIRSTKLEDSAMYFCASSELGRGPYSNQPQHFGDGTRLSIL.

The chain combines TRBV3-1 with TRBJ2-2; D is ambiguous. There are 11 residues in the CDR3. V lost 0 bases to trimming and J lost 11 bases, with 4 bases between them. Per the germline V gene, CDR1 is LGHDT and CDR2 is YNNKEL (reference sequence). CDR3 DNA sequence: TGTGCCAGCAGCCAAGACCCCGAGCTGTTTTTT. Translation gives CASSQDPELFF.

The chain couples TRBV5-1 to TRBJ1-1, with a possible D match to TRBD1 (6 bases). Germline assignment: CDR1 SGHRS and CDR2 YFSETQ. The CDR3 sequence is 13 residues long. V lost 5 bases, J lost 3 bases, and 11 bases lay in between. The CDR3 DNA follows: TGCGCCAGCAGATCTACAGGGTACACTGAAGCTTTCTTT. Residues: CASRSTGYTEAFF. Full variable domain (remainder filled in from reference TRBV5-1 and TRBJ1-1): KAGVTQTPRYLIKTRGQQVTLSCSPISGHRSVSWYQQTPGQGLQFLFEYFSETQRNKGNFPGRFSGRQFSNSRSEMNVSTLELGDSALYLCASRSTGYTEAFFGQGTRLTVV.

CDR3 nucleotide sequence: TGTGCCAGCAGTTTGGGCTACATTCCCTACGAGCAGTACTTC. Translated, it gives CASSLGYIPYEQYF. The V call is TRBV12-3 or TRBV12-4, the J call TRBJ2-7; no clear D. The CDR3 has 14 residues. The germline V and J ends were trimmed by 3 bases and 2 bases, with 11 bases remaining between them.

The J gene is TRBJ2-3, the V gene TRBV6-2 or TRBV6-3; 10 bases line up with TRBD2. The CDR3 is made up of 15 amino acids. CDR1 is MNHEY and CDR2 is SVGEGT in the germline V gene. With V trimmed by 5 bases and J by 2 bases, 4 bases remained unmatched. The CDR3 DNA sequence: TGTGCCAGCAGTCCGAGCGGGGGGGCCACAGATACGCAGTATTTT. This encodes CASSPSGGATDTQYF.

This clonotype has a handful of counts. V usage is TRBV29-1 and J usage is TRBJ1-2; unclear D gene. The germline V and J ends were trimmed by 7 bases and 3 bases, with 9 bases remaining between them. The germline V gene encodes CDR1 SQVTM and CDR2 ANQGSEA. The length of the CDR3 is 11 residues. CDR3 in DNA: TGCAGCGCCCACTGGGACTATGGCTACACCTTC. Protein: CSAHWDYGYTF.

This sequence joins TRBV3-1 and TRBJ1-2; D is undetermined. Between the trimmed V and J ends, which lost 1 base and 3 bases, there was a span of 12 bases. Germline loops: CDR1 LGHDT, CDR2 YNNKEL (reference sequence). The CDR3 extends over 15 amino acids. Here the CDR3 DNA reads TGTGCCAGCAGCCAAGGGCCGAGCAGACACTATGGCTACACCTTC. This sequence encodes CASSQGPSRHYGYTF.

V gene TRBV29-1 combines with J gene TRBJ2-1; D possibly matches TRBD1 or TRBD2 (5 bases each). The CDR3 is 14 amino acids. Germline assignment: CDR1 SQVTM and CDR2 ANQGSEA. V lost 7 bases and J lost 6, with 19 bases in between. The CDR3 coding sequence is TGCAGCGCCCTGATAGGGGACCTCACCAATGAGCAGTTCTTC. Amino acids: CSALIGDLTNEQFF.

The chain has TRBV6-6 and TRBJ1-5, with D hard to call. The CDR3 consists of 13 residues. Germline V gives CDR1 MNHNY, CDR2 SVGAGI (reference sequence). Trimming removed 8 bases from V and 5 bases from J, with 13 bases in between. The CDR3: CASLWQVDQPQHF. CDR3 in DNA: TGTGCCAGCCTATGGCAGGTCGATCAGCCCCAGCATTTT.